The 24 T cell receptor beta chains below come from one sample, sequenced in a study of T cells in Graves' hyperthyroidism and ophthalmopathy (dated by TCRdb to the late 2010s). Library creation used multiplex PCR. The sample was run on an Illumina HiSeq 2000. The TCR beta CDR3 regions were amplified from RNA transcripts. For the first round of RT-PCR on the TCR CDR3, the HTBI primer set was used together with the Qiagen OneStep RT-PCR kit. The public reads were reanalyzed by TCRdb: fastp trimming at Q25, MiXCR alignment, in-frame beta chains only. Rows with a matching CDR3 protein are joined into one entry that keeps the most common DNA and genes. The sample yields approximately 720,000 distinct CDR3 sequences; under 20% were counted once. The ten top clones hold approximately 15% of the sample. Material: blood. These receptors were obtained from a woman in her forties or fifties with Graves' hyperthyroidism that later progressed to Graves' ophthalmopathy.

This clonotype was counted a few times. The genes are TRBV29-1 and TRBJ1-4; unclear D gene. The CDR3 extends over 10 amino acids. V was pared by 7 bases and J by 7 bases, with 7 bases between. Germline assignment: CDR1 SQVTM and CDR2 ANQGSEA. The chain's CDR3 is CSALIEKLFF. CDR3 nucleotide sequence: TGCAGCGCCCTGATTGAAAAACTGTTTTTT.

The table lists this clonotype with many counts. The chain joins TRBV5-1 to TRBJ1-2; tentatively, D is TRBD1 (5 bases). Trimming pared 2 bases from V and 10 bases from J, leaving 12 bases between. CDR3 length: 12 residues. CDR1 and CDR2 (germline): SGHRS, YFSETQ. CDR3: CASSLNGGIYTF. Written as DNA, the CDR3 is TGCGCCAGCAGCTTAAATGGGGGGATCTACACCTTC.

This clonotype was seen at least ten times. This rearrangement joins TRBV6-1 to TRBJ2-5; TRBD1 matches at 9 bases. Germline loops: CDR1 MNHNS, CDR2 SASEGT. The CDR3 extends over 13 amino acids. The ends lost 6 bases at V and 4 bases at J; junction bases unmatched: 3. CDR3 amino acids: CASRVTGGETQYF. As DNA, the CDR3 is TGTGCCAGCAGGGTGACAGGGGGAGAGACCCAGTACTTC.

This chain joins TRBV6-1 and TRBJ1-3; 9 nucleotides agree with TRBD1. V shed 6 bases, J shed 8 bases, and the junction held 5 bases outside the gene matches. Germline-derived CDR1 and CDR2 are MNHNS and SASEGT. The CDR3 covers 13 residues. CDR3 region: CASSRDRVDTIYF. The CDR3 DNA follows: TGTGCCAGCAGCCGGGACAGGGTCGACACCATATATTTT.

In its sample, this clonotype was seen many times. The V gene is TRBV20-1, the J gene TRBJ2-3; D remains unclear. V was cut by 0 bases and J by 4 bases, with 14 bases left in between. The germline V gene has CDR1 DFQATT and CDR2 SNEGSKA (reference sequence). This CDR3 has 15 residues. The CDR3 is CSARDPSRSADTQYF. The CDR3 nucleotides read TGCAGTGCTAGAGACCCCTCGAGGTCGGCAGATACGCAGTATTTT.

The V and J genes are TRBV6-2 or TRBV6-3 and TRBJ2-6; D is undetermined. The V and J ends lost 6 bases and 0 bases respectively, with 9 bases between them. There are 15 residues in the CDR3. The germline gives CDR1 MNHEY, CDR2 SVGEGT. The DNA of the CDR3 is TGTGCCAGCAGAACGGTCGACTCTGGGGCCAACGTCCTGACTTTC. Encoded protein: CASRTVDSGANVLTF.

Only a few counts were recorded for this clonotype. This chain connects TRBV9 to TRBJ2-1; 7 positions agree with TRBD1. The V segment lost 4 bases and the J segment 0 bases; nucleotides outside the gene matches: 4. The germline V gene has CDR1 SGDLS and CDR2 YYNGEE. The CDR3 extends over 15 amino acids. CDR3 DNA: TGTGCCAGCAGCCAACAGGGGAACTCCTACAATGAGCAGTTCTTC. Protein: CASSQQGNSYNEQFF.

This clonotype was counted many times. The J gene is TRBJ1-4, the V gene TRBV11-2; D unclear. V gave up 7 bases and J gave up 0 bases, with 9 bases separating them. CDR1 and CDR2 (germline): SGHAT, FQNNGV. The CDR3 totals 14 residues. The DNA of the CDR3 is TGTGCCAGCACCCGACAAGCAACTAATGAAAAACTGTTTTTT. Protein sequence: CASTRQATNEKLFF.

The chain uses TRBV5-1 and TRBJ2-2; D is possibly TRBD2 (6 bases). The germline gives CDR1 SGHRS, CDR2 YFSETQ. Trimming shortened V by 4 bases and J by 3 bases, and 19 bases separated the two germline ends. The CDR3 has 17 residues. The CDR3, as DNA: TGCGCCAGCAGCCCCGGATTCGGGGGACGGGACACCGGGGAGCTGTTTTTT. Translation: CASSPGFGGRDTGELFF.

This clonotype has more than one count but fewer than ten. The chain employs TRBV5-4 and TRBJ2-7; D is perhaps TRBD2 (6 bases). V was clipped by 4 bases and J by 0 bases, with 11 bases between them. CDR1 and CDR2 from the germline V gene are SGHNT and YYREEE (reference sequence). CDR3 length equals 14 residues. DNA for the CDR3: TGTGCCAGCAGCAAAGGACTAACCTCCTACGAGCAGTACTTC. Translated: CASSKGLTSYEQYF.

V and J are TRBV11-2 and TRBJ2-2; D is perhaps TRBD1 (6 bases). V lost 5 bases to trimming and J lost 5 bases, with 12 bases between them. Looked up from germline, CDR1 is SGHAT and CDR2 is FQNNGV. The CDR3 spans 14 residues. CDR3 in amino acids: CASSQPQGTGELFF. CDR3 DNA sequence: TGTGCCAGCAGCCAACCCCAGGGGACCGGGGAGCTGTTTTTT.

This clonotype occurred many times. The chain uses TRBV3-1 and TRBJ1-1; D remains unclear. Trimming pared 3 bases from V and 4 bases from J, leaving 12 bases between. The germline V gene has CDR1 LGHDT and CDR2 YNNKEL (reference sequence). The CDR3 totals 14 residues. CDR3 region: CASSHIGLLTEAFF. In nucleotides, the CDR3 is TGTGCCAGCAGCCATATAGGACTGCTCACTGAAGCTTTCTTT.

As for this clonotype: A much larger clone differs by one base, so this may be a read error. The chain is built from TRBV20-1 and TRBJ1-1; D is possibly TRBD1 (6 bases). The CDR3 is made up of 14 amino acids. Germline-derived CDR1 and CDR2 are DFQATT and SNEGSKA (reference sequence). The DNA for the CDR3 is TGCAGTGCTGAAACAGGGATTATCGACACTGGAGCTTTCTTT. The encoded protein is CSAETGIIDTGAFF.

This clonotype was recorded many times. The rearrangement joins TRBV3-1 to TRBJ1-2; TRBD1 agrees at 9 bases. V was pared by 1 base and J by 7 bases, with 4 bases of the junction left unmatched. This CDR3 has 14 residues. Germline V gene data show CDR1 as LGHDT and CDR2 as YNNKEL (reference sequence). CDR3 protein: CASSQVDRGIGYTF. CDR3 nucleotide sequence: TGTGCCAGCAGCCAAGTCGACAGGGGGATTGGCTACACCTTC.

This clonotype was detected only a few times. The chain couples TRBV6-2 or TRBV6-3 to TRBJ2-1; TRBD1 aligns across 8 bases. V was clipped by 1 base and J by 7 bases; unmatched bases: 0. Germline V gene data show CDR1 as MNHEY and CDR2 as SVGEGT. The length of the CDR3 is 13 residues. The CDR3 sequence: CASSYWTGNEQFF. CDR3 nucleotide sequence: TGTGCCAGCAGTTACTGGACAGGGAATGAGCAGTTCTTC.

This chain uses TRBV15 with TRBJ1-2; 9 bases are a match to TRBD1. CDR3 length: 13 amino acids. Germline V CDR1 and CDR2: LNHNV, YYDKDF (reference sequence). With 3 bases clipped from V and 8 bases from J, the junction kept 4 bases outside the gene matches. The CDR3 loop reads CATSRGQGGGYTF. The DNA for the CDR3 is TGTGCCACCAGCAGGGGACAGGGAGGAGGCTACACCTTC.

This clonotype was found a few times. V gene TRBV7-2 combines with J gene TRBJ2-3; possible D gene TRBD1, 6 bases. Per the germline V gene, CDR1 is SGHTA and CDR2 is FQGNSA. This CDR3 is built from 15 residues. Trimming removed 4 bases at V and 0 bases at J, with 11 bases between. CDR3 protein: CASSSDSYSTDTQYF. The CDR3 DNA reads as TGTGCCAGCAGCTCGGACAGTTATAGCACAGATACGCAGTATTTT.

Only a few counts were recorded for this clonotype. This chain links TRBV3-1 with TRBJ2-2; D is undetermined. Germline V gene data show CDR1 as LGHDT and CDR2 as YNNKEL (reference sequence). The CDR3 has 11 amino acids. The V gene lost 6 bases and the J gene lost 13 bases, with 12 bases spanning the gap. This CDR3 is CASRLPIGLFF. DNA for the CDR3: TGTGCCAGCAGACTTCCAATTGGGCTGTTTTTT.

Only a few counts were recorded for this clonotype. The chain couples TRBV28 to TRBJ1-3, with a weak D call TRBD1 (6 bases). This CDR3 has 12 residues. Germline lookup yields CDR1 MDHEN and CDR2 SYDVKM. Trimming pared 10 bases from V and 0 bases from J, leaving 7 bases between. This chain's CDR3 is CATQGSGNTIYF. DNA for the CDR3: TGTGCCACACAGGGCTCTGGAAACACCATATATTTT.

In DNA form, the CDR3 reads TGTGCCAGCAGCGGGGACCATCCATATGGCTACACCTTC. It translates to CASSGDHPYGYTF. This chain uses TRBV9 with TRBJ1-2; tentatively, D is TRBD1 (5 bases). The V and J ends lost 3 bases and 5 bases respectively, with 11 bases between them. The CDR3 covers 13 residues. Germline V lookup: CDR1 SGDLS, CDR2 YYNGEE.

The chain employs TRBV28 and TRBJ1-3, with no clear D. The germline V gene has CDR1 MDHEN and CDR2 SYDVKM. The CDR3 spans 12 residues. Trimming stripped 6 bases from V and 7 bases from J, with 10 bases between. The CDR3 nucleotides read TGTGCCAGCAGCCCCCCAAGTAACACCATATATTTT. Translated: CASSPPSNTIYF.

The sample holds many counts of this clonotype. This chain links TRBV28 with TRBJ2-3; TRBD2 matches 12 bases. Germline CDR1 MDHEN, CDR2 SYDVKM. The CDR3 loop spans 16 amino acids. Unmatched junction bases numbered 6, after V lost 7 bases and J lost 1 base. CDR3 sequence reads: CASTERTSGGTDTQYF. The CDR3 coding sequence is TGTGCCAGCACCGAACGGACTAGCGGGGGCACAGATACGCAGTATTTT.

J is TRBJ2-2 and V is TRBV6-1, with TRBD1 identical over 10 bases. The CDR3 sequence is 15 residues long. Germline V gene data show CDR1 as MNHNS and CDR2 as SASEGT. V dropped 6 bases and J dropped 2; count of bases not matched to a gene: 3. CDR3 residues: CASSVTGGNTGELFF. The CDR3 bases are TGTGCCAGCAGCGTGACAGGGGGCAACACCGGGGAGCTGTTTTTT.

The J gene is TRBJ2-5, the V gene TRBV2; 8 bases are a match to TRBD1. V was clipped by 2 bases and J by 0 bases; unmatched bases: 2. The length of the CDR3 is 15 residues. CDR1 is SNHLY and CDR2 is FYNNEI in the germline V gene. Here the CDR3 reads CASSEQGADQETQYF. In DNA form, the CDR3 reads TGTGCCAGCAGTGAACAGGGGGCTGACCAAGAGACCCAGTACTTC.